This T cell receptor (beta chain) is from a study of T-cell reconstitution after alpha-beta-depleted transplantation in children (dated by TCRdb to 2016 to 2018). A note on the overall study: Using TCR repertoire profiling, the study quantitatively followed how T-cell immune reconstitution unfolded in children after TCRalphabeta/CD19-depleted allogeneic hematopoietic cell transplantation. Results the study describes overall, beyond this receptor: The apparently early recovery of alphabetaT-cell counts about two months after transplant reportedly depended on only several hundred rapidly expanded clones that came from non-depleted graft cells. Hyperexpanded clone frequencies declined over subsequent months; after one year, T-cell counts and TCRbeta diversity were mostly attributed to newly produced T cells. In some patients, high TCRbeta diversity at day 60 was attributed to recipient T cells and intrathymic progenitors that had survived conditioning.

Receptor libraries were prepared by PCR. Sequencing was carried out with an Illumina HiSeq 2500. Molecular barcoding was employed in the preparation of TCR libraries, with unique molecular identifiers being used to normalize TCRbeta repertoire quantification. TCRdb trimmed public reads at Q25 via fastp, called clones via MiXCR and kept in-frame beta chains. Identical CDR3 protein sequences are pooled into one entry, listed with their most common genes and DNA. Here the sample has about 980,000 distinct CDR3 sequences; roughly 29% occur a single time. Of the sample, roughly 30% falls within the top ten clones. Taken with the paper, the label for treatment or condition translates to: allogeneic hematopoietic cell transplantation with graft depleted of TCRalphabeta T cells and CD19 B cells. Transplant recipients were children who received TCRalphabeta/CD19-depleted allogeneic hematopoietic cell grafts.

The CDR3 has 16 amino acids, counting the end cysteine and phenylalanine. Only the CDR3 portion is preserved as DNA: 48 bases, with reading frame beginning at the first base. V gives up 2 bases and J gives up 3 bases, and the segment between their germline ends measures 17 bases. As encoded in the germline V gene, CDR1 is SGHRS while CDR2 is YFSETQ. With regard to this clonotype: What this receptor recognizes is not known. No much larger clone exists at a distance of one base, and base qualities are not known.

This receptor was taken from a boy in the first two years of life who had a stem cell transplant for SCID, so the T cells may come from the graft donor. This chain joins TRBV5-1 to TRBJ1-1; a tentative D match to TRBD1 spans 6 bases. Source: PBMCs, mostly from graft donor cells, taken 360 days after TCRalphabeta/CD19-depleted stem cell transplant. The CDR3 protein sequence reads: CASSFLLGHGDTEAFF. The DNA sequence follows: TGCGCCAGCAGCTTTCTTCTGGGACACGGGGACACTGAAGCTTTCTTT.